The entry below gives a single T cell receptor (beta chain) sequence along with its context. The entry originates in a study of cytomegalovirus exposure and HLA in healthy donors. The CDR3 length is 19 residues. V gave up 4 bases and J gave up 6 bases; unmatched junction bases: 18. Germline CDR1 and CDR2: MNHNS and SASEGT. The PCR ran on 60 Vbeta and 13 Jbeta primers. Profiled with immunoSEQ multiplex PCR; TCRdb holds only in-frame clones, not every one. The table records about 170,000 clones, almost 80% of them present only once. The sample was PBMCs. The V call is TRBV6-1, the J call TRBJ1-1; 12 bases match TRBD1. The origin of this receptor is a woman aged 45-65 years in good health and CMV-seropositive. CDR3 sequence (DNA): TGTGCCAGCAGTGCCAGGGACAGGGGGCGTTTCCCACGAGTGGCTGAAGCTTTCTTT. Residues: CASSARDRGRFPRVAEAFF.